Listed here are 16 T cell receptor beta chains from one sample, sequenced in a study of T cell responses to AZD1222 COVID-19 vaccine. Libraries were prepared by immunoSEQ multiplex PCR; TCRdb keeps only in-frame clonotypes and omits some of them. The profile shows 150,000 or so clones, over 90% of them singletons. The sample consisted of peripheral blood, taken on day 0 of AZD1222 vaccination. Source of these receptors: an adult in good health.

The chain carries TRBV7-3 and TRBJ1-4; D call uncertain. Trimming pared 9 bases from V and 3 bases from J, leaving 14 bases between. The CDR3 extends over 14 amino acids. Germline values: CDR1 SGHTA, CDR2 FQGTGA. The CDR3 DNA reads TGTGCCAGGATAGAAGGTTGGGCTAATGAAAAACTGTTTTTT. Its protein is CARIEGWANEKLFF.

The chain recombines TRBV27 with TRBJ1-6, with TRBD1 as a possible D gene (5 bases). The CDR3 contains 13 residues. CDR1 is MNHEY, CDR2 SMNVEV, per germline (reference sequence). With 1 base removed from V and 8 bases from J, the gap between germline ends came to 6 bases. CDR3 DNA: TGTGCCAGCAGTTTATGGGGGGATTCACCCCTCCACTTT. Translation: CASSLWGDSPLHF.

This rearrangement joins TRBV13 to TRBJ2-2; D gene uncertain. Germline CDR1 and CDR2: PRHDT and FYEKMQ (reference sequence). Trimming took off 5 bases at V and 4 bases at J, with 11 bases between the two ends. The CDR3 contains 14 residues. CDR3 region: CASSKGRGTGELFF. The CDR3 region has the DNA TGTGCCAGCAGCAAAGGCCGAGGCACCGGGGAGCTGTTTTTT.

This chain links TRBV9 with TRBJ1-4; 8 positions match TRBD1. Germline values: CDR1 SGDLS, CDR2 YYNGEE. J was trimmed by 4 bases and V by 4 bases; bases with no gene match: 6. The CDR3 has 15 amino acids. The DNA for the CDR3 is TGTGCCAGCAGCCCGGACAGGGCTGATAATGAAAAACTGTTTTTT. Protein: CASSPDRADNEKLFF.

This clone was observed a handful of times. The CDR3 DNA is TGTGCCAGCAGCCAACAGGGAAACAATGAGCAGTTCTTC. Its translation: CASSQQGNNEQFF. The gene calls are TRBV3-1 (or the pseudogene TRBV3-2) and TRBJ2-1; D is perhaps TRBD1 (5 bases). Per germline, CDR1 LGHDT and CDR2 YNNKEL (reference sequence). Trimming shortened V by 2 bases and J by 5 bases, and 7 bases separated the two germline ends. The CDR3 is 13 residues long.

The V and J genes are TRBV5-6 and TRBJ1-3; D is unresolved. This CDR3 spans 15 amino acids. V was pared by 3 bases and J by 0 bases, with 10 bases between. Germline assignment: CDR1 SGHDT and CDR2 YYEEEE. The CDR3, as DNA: TGTGCCAGCAGCTGGACCGAGGGCTCTGGAAACACCATATATTTT. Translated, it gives CASSWTEGSGNTIYF.

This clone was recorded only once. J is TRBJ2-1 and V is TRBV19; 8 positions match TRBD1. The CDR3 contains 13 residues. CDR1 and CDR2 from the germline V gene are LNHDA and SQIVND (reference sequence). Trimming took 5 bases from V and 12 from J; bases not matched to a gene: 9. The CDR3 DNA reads TGTGCCAGTAGTCTCGGACAGGGAGGAGTGCAGTTCTTC. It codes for CASSLGQGGVQFF. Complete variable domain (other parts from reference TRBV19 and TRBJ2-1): DGGITQSPKYLFRKEGQNVTLSCEQNLNHDAMYWYRQDPGQGLRLIYYSQIVNDFQKGDIAEGYSVSREKKESFPLTVTSAQKNPTAFYLCASSLGQGGVQFFGPGTRLTVL.

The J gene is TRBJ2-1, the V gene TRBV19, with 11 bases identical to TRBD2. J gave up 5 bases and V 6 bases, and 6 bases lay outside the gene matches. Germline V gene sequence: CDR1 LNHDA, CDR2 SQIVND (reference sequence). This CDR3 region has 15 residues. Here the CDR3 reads CASSAGLAADNEQFF. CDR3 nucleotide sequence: TGTGCCAGTAGCGCGGGACTAGCGGCTGACAATGAGCAGTTCTTC.

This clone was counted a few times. CDR3 DNA sequence: TGCAGTGCTAGTCGCGGGACTAGCTACAATGAGCAGTTCTTC. Its translation is CSASRGTSYNEQFF. The rearrangement links TRBV20-1 to TRBJ2-1; 8 nucleotides agree with TRBD2. The trim removed 3 bases at V and 3 bases at J, leaving 4 bases unmatched. The CDR3 length is 14 residues. The germline CDR1 and CDR2 sequences are DFQATT and SNEGSKA (reference sequence).

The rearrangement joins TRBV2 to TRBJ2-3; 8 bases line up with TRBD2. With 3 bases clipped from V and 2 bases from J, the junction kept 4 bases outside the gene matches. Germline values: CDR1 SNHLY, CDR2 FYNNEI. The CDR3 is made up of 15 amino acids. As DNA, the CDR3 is TGTGCCAGCAGTGATCAGCGGGAGTTCACAGATACGCAGTATTTT. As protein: CASSDQREFTDTQYF.

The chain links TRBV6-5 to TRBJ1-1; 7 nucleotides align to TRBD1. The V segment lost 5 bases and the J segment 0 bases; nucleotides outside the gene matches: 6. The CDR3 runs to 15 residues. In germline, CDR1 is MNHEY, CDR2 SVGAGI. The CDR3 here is CASSPPTGMNTEAFF. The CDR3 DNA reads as TGTGCCAGCAGTCCTCCGACAGGGATGAACACTGAAGCTTTCTTT.

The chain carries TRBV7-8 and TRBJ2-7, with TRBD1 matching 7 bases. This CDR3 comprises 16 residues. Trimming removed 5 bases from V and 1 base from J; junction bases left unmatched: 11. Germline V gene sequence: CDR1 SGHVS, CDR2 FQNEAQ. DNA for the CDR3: TGTGCCAGCAGCGCACAGGGACAGTGGGATTCCTACGAGCAGTACTTC. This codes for CASSAQGQWDSYEQYF. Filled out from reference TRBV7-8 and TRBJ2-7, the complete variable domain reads GAGVSQSPRYKVAKRGQDVALRCDPISGHVSLFWYQQALGQGPEFLTYFQNEAQLDKSGLPSDRFFAERPEGSVSTLKIQRTQQEDSAVYLCASSAQGQWDSYEQYFGPGTRLTVT.

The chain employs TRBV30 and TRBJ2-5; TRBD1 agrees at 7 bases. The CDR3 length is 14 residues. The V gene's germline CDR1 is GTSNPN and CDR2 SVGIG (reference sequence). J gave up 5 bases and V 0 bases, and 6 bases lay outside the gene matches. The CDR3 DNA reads TGTGCCTGGAGTGTAACAGGGGCCGGGGAGACCCAGTACTTC. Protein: CAWSVTGAGETQYF.

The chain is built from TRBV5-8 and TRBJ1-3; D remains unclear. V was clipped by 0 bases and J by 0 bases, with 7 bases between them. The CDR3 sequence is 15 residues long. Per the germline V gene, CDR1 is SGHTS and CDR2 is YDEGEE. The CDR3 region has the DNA TGTGCCAGCAGCTTGGAGGTTAACTCTGGAAACACCATATATTTT. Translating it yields CASSLEVNSGNTIYF.

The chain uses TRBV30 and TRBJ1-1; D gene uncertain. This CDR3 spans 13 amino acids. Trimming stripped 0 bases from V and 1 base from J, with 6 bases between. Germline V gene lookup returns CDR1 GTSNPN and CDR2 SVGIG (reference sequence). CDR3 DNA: TGTGCCTGGAGTGTATGGGGGAACACTGAAGCTTTCTTT. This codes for CAWSVWGNTEAFF.

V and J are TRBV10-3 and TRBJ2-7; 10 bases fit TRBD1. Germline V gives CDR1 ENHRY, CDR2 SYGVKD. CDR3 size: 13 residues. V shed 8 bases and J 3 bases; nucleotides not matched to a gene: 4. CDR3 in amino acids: CAIWTGGVYEQYF. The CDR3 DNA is TGTGCCATCTGGACAGGGGGAGTCTACGAGCAGTACTTC.